This entry lists 10 T cell receptor beta chains sequenced from one sample in a study of T cell responses to AZD1222 COVID-19 vaccine. Here immunoSEQ multiplex PCR was the method, and the copy in TCRdb shows in-frame clones only, minus some. The data show approximately 74,000 clones, over 80% seen once. Here the sequenced sample was peripheral blood, taken on day 0 of AZD1222 vaccination. The receptor source for this set is an adult in good health.

This clone was observed a single time. The chain has TRBV11-3 and TRBJ1-3, with D hard to call. Per germline, CDR1 SGHNT and CDR2 YENEEA. This CDR3 comprises 15 residues. V was cut by 1 base and J by 0 bases, with 7 bases left in between. The CDR3 nucleotides read TGTGCCAGCAGCTTAGGTGGCAGCTCTGGAAACACCATATATTTT. This codes for CASSLGGSSGNTIYF.

The CDR3 coding sequence is TGTGCCAGCAGGGGGACAGGGGAGGGCTATGGCTACACCTTC. It translates to CASRGTGEGYGYTF. The chain combines TRBV6-6 with TRBJ1-2; TRBD1 matches 10 bases. With 6 bases clipped from V and 4 bases from J, the junction kept 5 bases outside the gene matches. The CDR3 consists of 14 residues. Germline loops: CDR1 MNHNY, CDR2 SVGAGI (reference sequence).

The chain links TRBV7-2 to TRBJ2-3; D possibly corresponds to TRBD2 (5 bases). The CDR3 is made up of 14 amino acids. Germline CDR1 and CDR2: SGHTA and FQGNSA. Trimming took off 1 base at V and 3 bases at J, with 8 bases between the two ends. The CDR3 DNA is TGTGCCAGCAGCTTAGACCGGGGTACAGATACGCAGTATTTT. Translated, it gives CASSLDRGTDTQYF.

In DNA form, the CDR3 reads TGTGCCAGCAGCGAAGGGCTGAACACTGAAGCTTTCTTT. Translated, it gives CASSEGLNTEAFF. V usage is TRBV9 and J usage is TRBJ1-1; no reliable D call. This CDR3 contains 13 residues. Trimming took off 3 bases at V and 0 bases at J, with 6 bases between the two ends. CDR1 and CDR2 from the germline V gene are SGDLS and YYNGEE. The variable domain in full, completed from reference TRBV9 and TRBJ1-1, reads DSGVTQTPKHLITATGQRVTLRCSPRSGDLSVYWYQQSLDQGLQFLIQYYNGEERAKGNILERFSAQQFPDLHSELNLSSLELGDSALYFCASSEGLNTEAFFGQGTRLTVV.

The chain is built from TRBV6-1 and TRBJ1-6; D remains ambiguous. CDR1 and CDR2 (germline): MNHNS, SASEGT. The V end lost 2 bases, the J end lost 14 bases, and 13 bases lay between the germline ends. The CDR3 runs 13 residues. The DNA for the CDR3 is TGTGCCAGCAGTGAACCCCCGGGAAGAGCCCTCCACTTT. It is translated as CASSEPPGRALHF.

A single count supports this clone. The chain employs TRBV29-1 and TRBJ2-2, with D unresolved. V was shortened by 7 bases and J by 0 bases, with 6 bases between the two germline ends. CDR1 is SQVTM, CDR2 ANQGSEA, per germline. CDR3 length equals 12 residues. The DNA of the CDR3 is TGCAGCGAGTATTCGAACACCGGGGAGCTGTTTTTT. This encodes CSEYSNTGELFF.

The chain recombines TRBV10-1 with TRBJ1-5; 8 bases are shared with TRBD1. CDR3 length equals 15 residues. Germline assignment: CDR1 WNHNN and CDR2 SYGVQD (reference sequence). Unmatched junction bases numbered 5, after V lost 6 bases and J lost 1 base. The CDR3 is CASSDRTGSNQPQHF. CDR3 bases: TGCGCCAGCAGCGATAGGACAGGGAGCAATCAGCCCCAGCATTTT.

The J gene is TRBJ2-5, the V gene TRBV4-2, with TRBD1 matching over 11 bases. This CDR3 comprises 15 residues. Germline values: CDR1 LGHNA, CDR2 YNFKEQ. V dropped 4 bases and J dropped 4; count of bases not matched to a gene: 5. The CDR3 protein is CASSLRTGGAETQYF. The DNA of the CDR3 is TGTGCCAGCAGCCTCCGGACAGGGGGCGCAGAGACCCAGTACTTC.

V gene TRBV7-8 combines with J gene TRBJ2-1, with 13 bases fitting TRBD2. CDR3 length: 17 amino acids. Germline CDR1 is SGHVS and CDR2 is FQNEAQ. The trim removed 3 bases at V and 5 bases at J, leaving 7 bases unmatched. CDR3 coding DNA: TGTGCCAGCAGCTTCCGGACTAGCGGGGGACTTAACAATGAGCAGTTCTTC. Amino acids: CASSFRTSGGLNNEQFF.

The chain carries TRBV19 and TRBJ1-4; D perhaps matches TRBD1 (6 bases). The CDR3 is made up of 16 amino acids. Germline V lookup: CDR1 LNHDA, CDR2 SQIVND (reference sequence). V lost 7 bases and J 5 bases, leaving 20 bases between the germline ends. The CDR3, as DNA: TGTGCCAGTACCCCCACCTCGGGGGCCAGAAATGAAAAACTGTTTTTT. It is translated as CASTPTSGARNEKLFF.